Reported below is one TCR beta chain. Its antigen is unidentified. Primers included in the PCR were 60 Vbeta and 13 Jbeta primers. TCRdb's table, derived via immunoSEQ multiplex PCR, lists solely in-frame clones and lacks some. Of approximately 250,000 clones listed, 70% to 90% are singletons. This sample was taken from a study of cytomegalovirus exposure and HLA in healthy donors. Turning to the study itself: The approximately 120 million unique TCR beta sequences, from about 190 million T cells, were found by an earlier analysis.

Healthy bone marrow donors made up the donor group. Germline V CDR1 and CDR2: SNHLY, FYNNEI. CDR3 size: 15 residues. Germline trimming cut 1 base from V and 3 bases from J; bases unmatched to any gene: 4. Whole-study findings and limits: Highest at DRB1 and lowest at HLA-C, TCR association rates differed among HLA loci in a later analysis. When a later analysis was performed, an Asian-associated ancestry cluster reportedly had fewer N-insertions than the roughly 670-donor mean.

The clonotype comes from a girl aged 2 to 9 in good health and CMV-seronegative. The chain employs TRBV2 and TRBJ1-2, with 8 nucleotides matching TRBD1. The sequencing input was PBMCs. CDR3 amino acids: CASSEGRGLDYGYTF. The CDR3 nucleotides are TGTGCCAGCAGTGAAGGCAGGGGGCTCGACTATGGCTACACCTTC. Full variable domain (remainder filled in from reference TRBV2 and TRBJ1-2): EPEVTQTPSHQVTQMGQEVILRCVPISNHLYFYWYRQILGQKVEFLVSFYNNEISEKSEIFDDQFSVERPDGSNFTLKIRSTKLEDSAMYFCASSEGRGLDYGYTFGSGTRLTVV.